This entry lists 28 T cell receptor beta chains sequenced from one sample in a study of cytomegalovirus exposure and HLA in healthy donors. Primers included in the PCR were 60 Vbeta and 13 Jbeta primers. Method: immunoSEQ multiplex PCR; TCRdb's copy keeps in-frame clones and lacks some. The sample lists about 90,000 clones, approximately 70% occurring once. Material for sequencing was PBMCs. All receptors come from a woman aged 45-60 years in good health and CMV-seropositive.

The chain uses TRBV15 and TRBJ2-5; possible D gene TRBD1, 6 bases. Trimming shortened V by 6 bases and J by 7 bases, and 12 bases separated the two germline ends. Germline values: CDR1 LNHNV, CDR2 YYDKDF (reference sequence). The CDR3 covers 12 residues. CDR3 residues: CATRPQQGTQYF. CDR3 nucleotide sequence: TGTGCCACCAGACCCCAACAGGGGACCCAGTACTTC. The variable domain in full, completed from reference TRBV15 and TRBJ2-5, reads DAMVIQNPRYQVTQFGKPVTLSCSQTLNHNVMYWYQQKSSQAPKLLFHYYDKDFNNEADTPDNFQSRRPNTSFCFLDIRSPGLGDTAMYLCATRPQQGTQYFGPGTRLLVL.

The chain links TRBV7-9 to TRBJ2-1; no clear D gene. CDR3 length equals 12 residues. The V gene lost 4 bases and the J gene lost 9 bases, with 10 bases spanning the gap. CDR1 is SEHNR and CDR2 is FQNEAQ in the germline V gene (reference sequence). CDR3 residues: CASSSENGEQFF. The DNA for the CDR3 is TGTGCCAGCAGCTCGGAGAATGGTGAGCAGTTCTTC.

This clone was counted between two and nine times. CDR3 sequence reads: CASSPRGRGSYNEQFF. For the CDR3, the DNA is TGTGCCAGCAGTCCCCGTGGGCGGGGCTCCTACAATGAGCAGTTCTTC. The genes are TRBV27 and TRBJ2-1; D is perhaps TRBD2 (6 bases). Trimming removed 5 bases at V and 0 bases at J, with 14 bases between. Germline CDR1 reads MNHEY; CDR2 reads SMNVEV (reference sequence). This CDR3 contains 16 residues.

V is TRBV28 and J is TRBJ1-2; a possible D gene is TRBD1 (5 bases). CDR1 is MDHEN, CDR2 SYDVKM, per germline. CDR3 length equals 12 residues. The V and J ends lost 2 bases and 7 bases respectively, with 8 bases between them. The CDR3 nucleotides read TGTGCCAGCAGTTTAGAGCAGGGTGGCTACACCTTC. This codes for CASSLEQGGYTF.

The chain combines TRBV19 with TRBJ2-3; possibly TRBD1 for D (5 bases). The V end lost 5 bases, the J end lost 1 base, and 10 bases lay between the germline ends. In germline, CDR1 is LNHDA, CDR2 SQIVND (reference sequence). This CDR3 comprises 14 residues. The CDR3 DNA reads as TGTGCCAGTAGTGGGGCCCTCGGCACAGATACGCAGTATTTT. It encodes CASSGALGTDTQYF.

The V and J genes are TRBV7-9 and TRBJ2-1; D not resolved. Trimming removed 0 bases at V and 4 bases at J, with 10 bases between. The CDR3 runs 15 residues. The germline gives CDR1 SEHNR, CDR2 FQNEAQ (reference sequence). CDR3 in amino acids: CASSLAQSAYNEQFF. As DNA, the CDR3 is TGTGCCAGCAGCTTAGCCCAGAGCGCTTACAATGAGCAGTTCTTC. The full variable domain, rest sourced from reference TRBV7-9 and TRBJ2-1, is DTGVSQNPRHKITKRGQNVTFRCDPISEHNRLYWYRQTLGQGPEFLTYFQNEAQLEKSRLLSDRFSAERPKGSFSTLEIQRTEQGDSAMYLCASSLAQSAYNEQFFGPGTRLTVL.

This clone has a single count. This chain joins TRBV11-2 and TRBJ1-5; weak D call: TRBD1 (5 bases). Trimming pared 0 bases from V and 6 bases from J, leaving 12 bases between. There are 15 residues in the CDR3. Germline assignment: CDR1 SGHAT and CDR2 FQNNGV. CDR3 nucleotides: TGTGCCAGCAGCTTAGATCGGGGGGGTCCTCAGCCCCAGCATTTT. This sequence encodes CASSLDRGGPQPQHF.

The rearrangement joins TRBV27 to TRBJ2-3; 8 nucleotides line up with TRBD2. CDR1 is MNHEY and CDR2 is SMNVEV in the germline V gene (reference sequence). Trimming took 9 bases from V and 1 from J; bases not matched to a gene: 6. The length of the CDR3 is 14 residues. In DNA, the CDR3 is TGTGCCAGTGGTAGCGGGATGGGCACAGATACGCAGTATTTT. Translated, it gives CASGSGMGTDTQYF.

The genes are TRBV9 and TRBJ2-7, with D possibly matching TRBD2 (6 bases). This CDR3 has 17 amino acids. V was trimmed by 4 bases and J by 4 bases, leaving 24 bases between them. The germline V gene encodes CDR1 SGDLS and CDR2 YYNGEE. The CDR3 coding sequence is TGTGCCAGCAGCCCCCACTCCGGGACTGGAGAAGTTTACGAGCAGTACTTC. This codes for CASSPHSGTGEVYEQYF.

The V call is TRBV28, the J call TRBJ1-5, with 7 bases lining up with TRBD1. The CDR3 is 12 residues long. Germline trimming cut 3 bases from V and 9 bases from J; bases unmatched to any gene: 2. Germline values: CDR1 MDHEN, CDR2 SYDVKM. The CDR3 region is CASSFRGAPQHF. In DNA, the CDR3 is TGTGCCAGCAGTTTCAGGGGGGCGCCCCAGCATTTT.

This chain links TRBV7-3 with TRBJ2-2; D remains unclear. V was trimmed by 0 bases and J by 5 bases, leaving 4 bases between them. The V gene's germline CDR1 is SGHTA and CDR2 FQGTGA. CDR3 length: 13 residues. CDR3 DNA sequence: TGTGCCAGCAGCTTAACCCAGACCGGGGAGCTGTTTTTT. This codes for CASSLTQTGELFF.

The J gene is TRBJ2-6, the V gene TRBV7-3, with 9 positions matching TRBD1. The junction had 11 bases not matched to a gene; V was cut back by 5 bases and J by 0 bases. This CDR3 comprises 19 residues. Germline lookup yields CDR1 SGHTA and CDR2 FQGTGA. Here the CDR3 reads CASSPTGTGPASGANVLTF. CDR3 sequence (DNA): TGTGCCAGCAGCCCCACCGGGACAGGGCCAGCCTCTGGGGCCAACGTCCTGACTTTC.

The rearrangement uses TRBV28 and TRBJ1-5, with D hard to call. Germline CDR1 and CDR2: MDHEN and SYDVKM. Trimming left V 6 bases short and J 7 bases short, with 16 bases between. This CDR3 comprises 14 residues. The CDR3 DNA follows: TGTGCCAGCAGACCTCCCGCGGGAAGCCAGCCCCAGCATTTT. Translation: CASRPPAGSQPQHF.

This rearrangement joins TRBV18 to TRBJ2-5; D is possibly TRBD2 (6 bases). The CDR3 contains 14 residues. The germline CDR1 and CDR2 sequences are KGHSH and LQKENI. V was pared by 1 base and J by 3 bases, with 9 bases between. The CDR3 spells CASSPREAKETQYF. As DNA, the CDR3 is TGTGCCAGCTCACCACGGGAGGCCAAAGAGACCCAGTACTTC.

This clone came up once. The genes are TRBV7-2 and TRBJ2-7; no firm D call. The CDR3 is 16 residues long. Germline CDR1 and CDR2: SGHTA and FQGNSA. V was clipped by 2 bases and J by 1 base, with 15 bases between them. The CDR3 bases are TGTGCCAGCAGCTTACCCCTCCGACAACTTTCCTACGAGCAGTACTTC. Amino acids: CASSLPLRQLSYEQYF. Based on the CDR3 plus reference TRBV7-2 and TRBJ2-7, the full variable domain is GAGVSQSPSNKVTEKGKDVELRCDPISGHTALYWYRQSLGQGLEFLIYFQGNSAPDKSGLPSDRFSAERTGGSVSTLTIQRTQQEDSAVYLCASSLPLRQLSYEQYFGPGTRLTVT.

The genes are TRBV10-3 and TRBJ2-5; D is unresolved. CDR3 size: 12 residues. Germline CDR1 ENHRY, CDR2 SYGVKD. Trimming removed 6 bases at V and 2 bases at J, with 7 bases between. The CDR3 sequence: CAIRAAQETQYF. CDR3 bases: TGTGCCATCAGGGCAGCGCAAGAGACCCAGTACTTC.

The chain uses TRBV5-4 and TRBJ2-5, with TRBD2 matching over 10 bases. Matching the DNA end better, TRBJ2-7 makes the J call doubtful. Germline V gives CDR1 SGHNT, CDR2 YYREEE (reference sequence). The CDR3 is 13 residues long. CDR3 nucleotide sequence: TGTGCCAGCAAGCGGGAGGGTGCCTACGAGCAGTACTTC. It codes for CASKREGAYEQYF.

The chain employs TRBV7-2 and TRBJ2-5; maybe TRBD1 (5 bases). The assigned J gene may be wrong: the sequence end matches TRBJ2-7 better. The CDR3 contains 14 residues. From germline, CDR1 is SGHTA and CDR2 FQGNSA. CDR3 DNA sequence: TGTGCCAGCAGCTTGAACCAGGGCCTCTACGAGCAGTACTTC. Translated: CASSLNQGLYEQYF.

This clone was counted between two and nine times. The chain recombines TRBV19 with TRBJ1-2; TRBD1 agrees at 9 bases. CDR1 and CDR2 (germline): LNHDA, SQIVND (reference sequence). V dropped 7 bases and J dropped 8; count of bases not matched to a gene: 11. The CDR3 covers 14 residues. DNA of the CDR3: TGTGCCAGTACCGGGACAGGGAAGGGGCGAGGCTACACCTTC. It codes for CASTGTGKGRGYTF. Complete variable domain (other parts from reference TRBV19 and TRBJ1-2): DGGITQSPKYLFRKEGQNVTLSCEQNLNHDAMYWYRQDPGQGLRLIYYSQIVNDFQKGDIAEGYSVSREKKESFPLTVTSAQKNPTAFYLCASTGTGKGRGYTFGSGTRLTVV.

This clone was seen only a few times. The chain couples TRBV27 to TRBJ1-2, with D unclear. The V end lost 4 bases, the J end lost 8 bases, and 14 bases lay between the germline ends. The CDR3 has 13 amino acids. CDR1 is MNHEY, CDR2 SMNVEV, per germline (reference sequence). The CDR3, as DNA: TGTGCCAGCAGTTCCGGGAGCTTACGGGGCTACACCTTC. Residues: CASSSGSLRGYTF.

The genes are TRBV19 and TRBJ2-5; D ambiguous. The length of the CDR3 is 15 residues. Germline V gene data show CDR1 as LNHDA and CDR2 as SQIVND (reference sequence). The V gene lost 2 bases and the J gene lost 2 bases, with 12 bases spanning the gap. The CDR3 nucleotides read TGTGCCAGTAGTATATCTGGGCTTATTCAAGAGACCCAGTACTTC. Residues: CASSISGLIQETQYF.

This clone has more than one count but fewer than ten. The chain links TRBV19 to TRBJ2-3, with a weak D call TRBD1 (6 bases). This CDR3 region has 14 residues. CDR1 and CDR2 from the germline V gene are LNHDA and SQIVND (reference sequence). Trimming pared 5 bases from V and 1 base from J, leaving 10 bases between. The CDR3: CASSGYRGTDTQYF. CDR3 coding DNA: TGTGCCAGTAGTGGGTACAGGGGCACAGATACGCAGTATTTT.

CDR3 in DNA: TGTGCCTGGGGTCGGGGGAGCGAGCAGTACTTC. Amino acid sequence: CAWGRGSEQYF. This rearrangement joins TRBV30 to TRBJ2-7; possibly TRBD2 for D (6 bases). The CDR3 sequence is 11 residues long. CDR1 and CDR2 from the germline V gene are GTSNPN and SVGIG (reference sequence). The V and J ends lost 5 bases and 6 bases respectively, with 11 bases between them.

The rearrangement uses TRBV4-1 and TRBJ2-3; unclear D gene. This CDR3 is built from 17 residues. With 1 base removed from V and 4 bases from J, the gap between germline ends came to 18 bases. Germline assignment: CDR1 MGHRA and CDR2 YSYEKL. The CDR3 is CASSQGVLPGLPDTQYF. The CDR3 bases are TGCGCCAGCAGCCAAGGGGTACTTCCAGGTCTCCCAGATACGCAGTATTTT.

The chain links TRBV29-1 to TRBJ1-1, with TRBD1 as a possible D gene (6 bases). Germline-derived CDR1 and CDR2 are SQVTM and ANQGSEA. The CDR3 contains 12 residues. The ends were cut back, 2 bases at V and 5 bases at J, with 9 bases in the middle. The CDR3 reads CSVESQGTEAFF. The CDR3 DNA sequence: TGCAGCGTTGAATCCCAGGGGACTGAAGCTTTCTTT.

The chain employs TRBV10-1 and TRBJ2-2; 9 bases match TRBD2. Germline V gene sequence: CDR1 WNHNN, CDR2 SYGVQD (reference sequence). The ends lost 2 bases at V and 0 bases at J; junction bases unmatched: 10. This CDR3 is built from 19 residues. The CDR3 loop is CASSERLAGKKANTGELFF. DNA of the CDR3: TGCGCCAGCAGTGAGCGCCTAGCGGGGAAGAAAGCGAACACCGGGGAGCTGTTTTTT.

The chain uses TRBV5-1 and TRBJ2-5; 7 bases fit TRBD1. CDR1 and CDR2 from the germline V gene are SGHRS and YFSETQ. J lost 2 bases, V lost 2 bases, and 6 bases had no gene match. CDR3 size: 15 residues. The CDR3 nucleotides are TGCGCCAGCAGCTTAGGATGGACAGGTCAAGAGACCCAGTACTTC. Translated, it gives CASSLGWTGQETQYF.

The rearrangement links TRBV29-1 to TRBJ2-7, with 7 nucleotides matching TRBD1. Germline V gene lookup returns CDR1 SQVTM and CDR2 ANQGSEA. Unmatched junction bases numbered 2, after V lost 1 base and J lost 5 bases. The CDR3 totals 12 residues. The CDR3 sequence is CSVEGQGDEQYF. The CDR3 region has the DNA TGCAGCGTTGAAGGTCAGGGGGACGAGCAGTACTTC.